The sequence of this TCR beta chain was determined in a study of blood T cell repertoires in COVID-19. V lost 7 bases, J lost 2 bases, and 4 bases stayed unmatched. The CDR3 covers 15 residues. The germline CDR1 and CDR2 sequences are LNHDA and SQIVND (reference sequence). Assay: immunoSEQ multiplex PCR; the TCRdb copy retains only in-frame clones and omits some. The sample holds some 140,000 clones, roughly 84% seen once. This TCR derives from a woman aged 55-69 years with COVID-19, enrolled during active disease. V usage is TRBV19 and J usage is TRBJ1-3; 11 bases map to TRBD1. The sequenced sample consisted of peripheral blood. The CDR3 here is CASIPGQGAGNTIYF. The DNA of the CDR3 is TGTGCCAGTATCCCGGGACAGGGGGCTGGAAACACCATATATTTT.